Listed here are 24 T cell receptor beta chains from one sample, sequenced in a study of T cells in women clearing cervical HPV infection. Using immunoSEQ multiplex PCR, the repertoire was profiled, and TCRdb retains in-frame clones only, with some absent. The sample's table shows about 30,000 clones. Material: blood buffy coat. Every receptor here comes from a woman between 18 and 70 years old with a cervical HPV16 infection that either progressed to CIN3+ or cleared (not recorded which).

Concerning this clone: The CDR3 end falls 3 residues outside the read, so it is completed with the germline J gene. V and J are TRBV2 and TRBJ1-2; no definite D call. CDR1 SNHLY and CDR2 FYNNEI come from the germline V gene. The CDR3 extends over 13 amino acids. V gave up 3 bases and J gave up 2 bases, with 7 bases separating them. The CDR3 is CASSERGNYGYTF. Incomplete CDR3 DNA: TGTGCCAGCAGTGAGCGAGGGAACTATGGC.

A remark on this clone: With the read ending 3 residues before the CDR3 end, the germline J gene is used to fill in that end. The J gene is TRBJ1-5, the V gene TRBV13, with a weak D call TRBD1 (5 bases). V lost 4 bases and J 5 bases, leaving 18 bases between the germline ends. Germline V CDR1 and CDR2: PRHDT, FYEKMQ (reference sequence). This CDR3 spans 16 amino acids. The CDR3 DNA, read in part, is TGTGCCAGCAGCTCAAGACGGGGGGTTATGGATCAGCCC. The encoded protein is CASSSRRGVMDQP. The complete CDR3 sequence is CASSSRRGVMDQPQHF.

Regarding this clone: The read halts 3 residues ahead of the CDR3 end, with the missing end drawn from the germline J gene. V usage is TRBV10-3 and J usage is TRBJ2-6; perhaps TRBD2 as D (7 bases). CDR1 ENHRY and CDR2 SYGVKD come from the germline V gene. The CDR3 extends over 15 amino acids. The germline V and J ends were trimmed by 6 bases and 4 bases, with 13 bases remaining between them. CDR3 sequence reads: CAIRGGGIGANVLTF. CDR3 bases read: TGTGCCATCAGAGGGGGGGGAATAGGGGCCAACGTC.

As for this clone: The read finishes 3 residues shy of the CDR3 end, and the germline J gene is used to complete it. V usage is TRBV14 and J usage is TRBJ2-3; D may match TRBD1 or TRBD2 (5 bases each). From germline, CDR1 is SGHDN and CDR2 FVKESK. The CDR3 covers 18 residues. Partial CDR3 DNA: TGTGCCAGCAGCCAAGAAAAAGAGGGGTGGGCCTTCCAAGAGACG. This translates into CASSQEKEGWAFQET. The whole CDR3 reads CASSQEKEGWAFQETQYF. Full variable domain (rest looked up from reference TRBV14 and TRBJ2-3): EAGVTQFPSHSVIEKGQTVTLRCDPISGHDNLYWYRRVMGKEIKFLLHFVKESKQDESGMPNNRFLAERTGGTYSTLKVQPAELEDSGVYFCASSQEKEGWAFQETQYFGPGTRLTVL.

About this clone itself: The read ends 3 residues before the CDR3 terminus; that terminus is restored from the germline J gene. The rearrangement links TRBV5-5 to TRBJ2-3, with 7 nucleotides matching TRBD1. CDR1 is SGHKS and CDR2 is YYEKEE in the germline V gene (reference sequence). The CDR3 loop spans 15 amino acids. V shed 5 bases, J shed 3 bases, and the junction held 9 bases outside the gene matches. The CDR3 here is CASRTTGLRTDTQYF. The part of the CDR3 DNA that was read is TGTGCCAGCAGAACGACAGGGTTAAGGACAGATACG.

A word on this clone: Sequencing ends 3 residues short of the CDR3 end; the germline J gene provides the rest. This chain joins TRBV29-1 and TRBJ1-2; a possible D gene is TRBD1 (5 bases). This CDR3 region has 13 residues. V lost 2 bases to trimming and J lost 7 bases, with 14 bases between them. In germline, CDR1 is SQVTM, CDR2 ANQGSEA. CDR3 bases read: TGCAGCGTTGAAACTGTCAGGGAGGGTGGC. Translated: CSVETVREGG. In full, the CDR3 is CSVETVREGGYTF.

The CDR3 reads CSAAGLAGGRNEQFF. Partial CDR3 DNA: TGCAGTGCGGCGGGACTAGCGGGGGGCCGCAATGAG. V usage is TRBV20-1 and J usage is TRBJ2-1; 15 nucleotides align to TRBD2. The read finishes 3 residues shy of the CDR3 end, and the germline J gene is used to complete it. CDR3 size: 15 residues. With 6 bases clipped from V and 6 bases from J, the junction kept 6 bases outside the gene matches. Per germline, CDR1 DFQATT and CDR2 SNEGSKA (reference sequence).

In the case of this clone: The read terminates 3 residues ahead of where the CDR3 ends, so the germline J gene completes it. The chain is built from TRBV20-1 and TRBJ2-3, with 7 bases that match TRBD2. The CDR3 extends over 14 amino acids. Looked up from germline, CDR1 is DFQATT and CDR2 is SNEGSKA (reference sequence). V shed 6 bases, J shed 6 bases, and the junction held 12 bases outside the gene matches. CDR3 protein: CSAVPAYGGDTQYF. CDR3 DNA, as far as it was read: TGCAGTGCGGTCCCTGCCTACGGGGGGGATACG.

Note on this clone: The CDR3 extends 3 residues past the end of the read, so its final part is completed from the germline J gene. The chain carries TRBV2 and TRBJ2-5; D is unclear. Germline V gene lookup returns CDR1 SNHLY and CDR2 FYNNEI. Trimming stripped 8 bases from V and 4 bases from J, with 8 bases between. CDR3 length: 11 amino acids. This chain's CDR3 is CASSYRETQYF. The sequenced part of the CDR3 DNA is TGTGCCAGCTCCTACCGAGAGACC.

The covered CDR3 bases are TGTGCCAGCAGTGAAGCGATGGTCCTACCAAGTCGGCCC. Protein product: CASSEAMVLPSRP. Given in full, the CDR3 is CASSEAMVLPSRPQHF. The J gene is TRBJ1-5, the V gene TRBV6-1; D unclear. The read finishes 3 residues shy of the CDR3 end, and the germline J gene is used to complete it. V gave up 0 bases and J gave up 9 bases, with 18 bases separating them. CDR1 is MNHNS, CDR2 SASEGT, per germline. This CDR3 is built from 16 residues.

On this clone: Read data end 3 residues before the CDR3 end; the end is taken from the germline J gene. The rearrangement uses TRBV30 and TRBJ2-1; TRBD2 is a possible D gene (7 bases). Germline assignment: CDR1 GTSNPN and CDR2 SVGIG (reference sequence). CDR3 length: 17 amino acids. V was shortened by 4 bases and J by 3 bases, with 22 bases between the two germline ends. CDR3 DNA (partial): TGTGCCTGGAAAGGCGGGGGCCCCTCGGGGTACTACAATGAG. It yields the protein CAWKGGGPSGYYNE. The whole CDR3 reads CAWKGGGPSGYYNEQFF.

This CDR3 reads CASSLHEGNTEAFF. The sequenced part of the CDR3 DNA is TGTGCCAGCAGCTTACATGAGGGGAACACTGAA. The chain employs TRBV7-9 and TRBJ1-1; no clear D gene. The read is 3 residues too short to cover the CDR3 end, so that end is filled in from the germline J gene. Germline lookup yields CDR1 SEHNR and CDR2 FQNEAQ (reference sequence). This CDR3 has 14 residues. Trimming stripped 2 bases from V and 1 base from J, with 8 bases between. The entire variable domain, with the rest obtained from reference TRBV7-9 and TRBJ1-1, is as follows: DTGVSQNPRHKITKRGQNVTFRCDPISEHNRLYWYRQTLGQGPEFLTYFQNEAQLEKSRLLSDRFSAERPKGSFSTLEIQRTEQGDSAMYLCASSLHEGNTEAFFGQGTRLTVV.

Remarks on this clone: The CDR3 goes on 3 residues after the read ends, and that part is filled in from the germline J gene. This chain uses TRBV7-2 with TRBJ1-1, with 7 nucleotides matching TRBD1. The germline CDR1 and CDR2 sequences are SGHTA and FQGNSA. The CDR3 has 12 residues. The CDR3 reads CASSPDRSKAFF. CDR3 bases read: TGTGCCAGCAGCCCGGACAGGTCTAAA. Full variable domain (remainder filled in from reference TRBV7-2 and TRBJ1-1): GAGVSQSPSNKVTEKGKDVELRCDPISGHTALYWYRQSLGQGLEFLIYFQGNSAPDKSGLPSDRFSAERTGGSVSTLTIQRTQQEDSAVYLCASSPDRSKAFFGQGTRLTVV.

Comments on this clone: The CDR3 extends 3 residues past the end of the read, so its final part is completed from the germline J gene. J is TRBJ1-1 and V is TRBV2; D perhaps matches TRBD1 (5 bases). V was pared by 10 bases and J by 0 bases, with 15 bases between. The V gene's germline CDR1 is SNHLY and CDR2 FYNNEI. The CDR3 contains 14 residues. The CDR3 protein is CAIRQGALNTEAFF. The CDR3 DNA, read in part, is TGTGCCATAAGGCAGGGAGCTTTGAACACTGAA. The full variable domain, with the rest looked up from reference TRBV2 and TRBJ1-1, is EPEVTQTPSHQVTQMGQEVILRCVPISNHLYFYWYRQILGQKVEFLVSFYNNEISEKSEIFDDQFSVERPDGSNFTLKIRSTKLEDSAMYFCAIRQGALNTEAFFGQGTRLTVV.

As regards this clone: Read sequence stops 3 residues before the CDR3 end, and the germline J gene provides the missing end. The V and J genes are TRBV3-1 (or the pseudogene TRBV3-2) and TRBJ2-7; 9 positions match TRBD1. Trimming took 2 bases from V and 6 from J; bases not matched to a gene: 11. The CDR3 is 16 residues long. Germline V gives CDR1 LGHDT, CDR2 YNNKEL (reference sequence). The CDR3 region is CASSQFTGTGYIEQYF. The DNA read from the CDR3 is TGTGCCAGCAGCCAATTTACCGGGACAGGGTATATCGAG.

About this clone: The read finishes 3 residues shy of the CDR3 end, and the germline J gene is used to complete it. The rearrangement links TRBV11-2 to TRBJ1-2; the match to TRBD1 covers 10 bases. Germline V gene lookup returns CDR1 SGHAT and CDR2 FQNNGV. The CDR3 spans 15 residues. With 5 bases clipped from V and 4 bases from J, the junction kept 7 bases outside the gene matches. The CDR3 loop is CASSAPGQGRYGYTF. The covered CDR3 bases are TGTGCCAGCAGCGCACCGGGACAGGGGCGCTATGGC.

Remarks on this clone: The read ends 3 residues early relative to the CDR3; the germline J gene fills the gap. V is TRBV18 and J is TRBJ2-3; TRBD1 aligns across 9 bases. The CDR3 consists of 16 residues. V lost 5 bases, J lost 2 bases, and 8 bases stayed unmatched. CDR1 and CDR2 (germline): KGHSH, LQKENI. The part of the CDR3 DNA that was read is TGTGCCAGCTCAATCCCGGGACAGGGTTCCACAGATACG. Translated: CASSIPGQGSTDT. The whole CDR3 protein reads CASSIPGQGSTDTQYF.

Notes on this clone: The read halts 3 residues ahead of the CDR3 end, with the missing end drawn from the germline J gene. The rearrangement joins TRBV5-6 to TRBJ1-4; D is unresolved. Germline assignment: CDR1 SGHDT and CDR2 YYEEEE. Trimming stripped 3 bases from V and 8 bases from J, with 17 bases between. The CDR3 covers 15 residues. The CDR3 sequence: CASSYRTVDVEKLFF. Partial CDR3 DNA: TGTGCCAGCAGCTACCGGACTGTTGATGTCGAAAAA. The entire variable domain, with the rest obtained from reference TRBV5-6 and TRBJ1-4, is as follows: DAGVTQSPTHLIKTRGQQVTLRCSPKSGHDTVSWYQQALGQGPQFIFQYYEEEERQRGNFPDRFSGHQFPNYSSELNVNALLLGDSALYLCASSYRTVDVEKLFFGSGTQLSVL.

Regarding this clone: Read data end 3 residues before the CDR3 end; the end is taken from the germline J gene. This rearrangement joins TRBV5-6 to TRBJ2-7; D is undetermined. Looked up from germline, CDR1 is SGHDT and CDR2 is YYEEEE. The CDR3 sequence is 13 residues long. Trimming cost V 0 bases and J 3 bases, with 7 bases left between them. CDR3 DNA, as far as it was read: TGTGCCAGCAGCTTGGGGGCCTACTACGAG. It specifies CASSLGAYYE. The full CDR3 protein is CASSLGAYYEQYF.

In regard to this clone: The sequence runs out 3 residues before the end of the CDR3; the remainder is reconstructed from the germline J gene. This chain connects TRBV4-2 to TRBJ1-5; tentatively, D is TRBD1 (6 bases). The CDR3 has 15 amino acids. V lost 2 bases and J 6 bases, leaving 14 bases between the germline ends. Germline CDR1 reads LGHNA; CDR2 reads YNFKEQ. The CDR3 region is CASSQPLQGGQPQHF. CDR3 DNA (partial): TGTGCCAGCAGCCAACCTTTACAGGGAGGTCAGCCC.

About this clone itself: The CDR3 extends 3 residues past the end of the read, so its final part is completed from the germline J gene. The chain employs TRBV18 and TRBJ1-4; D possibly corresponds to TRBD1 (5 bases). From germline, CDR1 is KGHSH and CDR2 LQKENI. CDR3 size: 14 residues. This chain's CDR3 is CASSPGGINSPLFF. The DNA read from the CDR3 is TGTGCCAGCTCACCCGGGGGAATCAATTCACCA.

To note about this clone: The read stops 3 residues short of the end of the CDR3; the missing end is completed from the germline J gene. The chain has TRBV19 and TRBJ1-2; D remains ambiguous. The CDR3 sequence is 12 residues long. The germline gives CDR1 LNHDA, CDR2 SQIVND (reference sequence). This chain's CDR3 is CASSLSSYDYTF. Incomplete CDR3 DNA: TGTGCCAGTAGTCTTAGCTCCTACGAC.

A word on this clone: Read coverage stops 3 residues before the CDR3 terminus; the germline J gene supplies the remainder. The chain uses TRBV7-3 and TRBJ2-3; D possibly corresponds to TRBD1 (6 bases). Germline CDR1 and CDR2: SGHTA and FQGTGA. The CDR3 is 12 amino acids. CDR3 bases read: TGTGCCAGCAGCTTACAGGGGAAGGCG. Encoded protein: CASSLQGKA. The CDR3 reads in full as CASSLQGKAQYF. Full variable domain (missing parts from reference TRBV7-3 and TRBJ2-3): GAGVSQTPSNKVTEKGKYVELRCDPISGHTALYWYRQSLGQGPEFLIYFQGTGAADDSGLPNDRFFAVRPEGSVSTLKIQRTERGDSAVYLCASSLQGKAQYFGPGTRLTVL.

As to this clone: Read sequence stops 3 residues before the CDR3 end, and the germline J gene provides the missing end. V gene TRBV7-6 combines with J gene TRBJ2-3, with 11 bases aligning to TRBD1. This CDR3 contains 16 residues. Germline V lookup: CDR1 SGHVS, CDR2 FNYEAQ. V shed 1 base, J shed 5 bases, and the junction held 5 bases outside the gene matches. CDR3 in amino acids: CASSLEGTGGIDTQYF. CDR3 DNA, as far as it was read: TGTGCCAGCAGCTTAGAAGGGACAGGGGGTATAGATACG.